One and the same sample provided the 7 T cell receptor beta chains below, sequenced in a study of shared clonotypes between healthy human individuals. Sequencing used immunoSEQ multiplex PCR; TCRdb keeps in-frame clones, though not all of them. The table includes about 1.5 million clones, about 98% detected once. Source material: naive CD4+ T cells sorted from blood. As for subset: CD45RA+ positively selected. Source of these receptors: a man aged 30 to 45 in good health.

In its sample, this clone was seen once. As DNA, the CDR3 is TGTGCCACCAGCAGAGCTAGCCAGCCCCAGCATTTT. Its protein product is CATSRASQPQHF. The chain joins TRBV15 to TRBJ1-5; D gene unclear. The CDR3 spans 12 residues. V was trimmed by 1 base and J by 7 bases, leaving 5 bases between them. Germline assignment: CDR1 LNHNV and CDR2 YYDKDF (reference sequence).

The chain is built from TRBV29-1 and TRBJ2-6; unclear D gene. The V and J ends lost 4 bases and 0 bases respectively, with 10 bases between them. This CDR3 has 15 residues. Germline CDR1 and CDR2: SQVTM and ANQGSEA. As DNA, the CDR3 is TGCAGCGTTGCGGTGGGATCCTCTGGGGCCAACGTCCTGACTTTC. It specifies CSVAVGSSGANVLTF.

This rearrangement joins TRBV6-5 to TRBJ2-7; 7 nucleotides line up with TRBD2. V lost 2 bases to trimming and J lost 0 bases; unmatched junction nucleotides: 4. Germline assignment: CDR1 MNHEY and CDR2 SVGAGI. The length of the CDR3 is 15 residues. The chain's CDR3 is CASSYRGVSSYEQYF. The CDR3 nucleotides are TGTGCCAGCAGTTACCGGGGGGTGAGCTCCTACGAGCAGTACTTC.

The V gene is TRBV2, the J gene TRBJ1-2, with D hard to call. With 1 base removed from V and 5 bases from J, the gap between germline ends came to 11 bases. This CDR3 comprises 14 residues. CDR1 and CDR2 from the germline V gene are SNHLY and FYNNEI. Here the CDR3 reads CASSEVGAPYGYTF. CDR3 DNA: TGTGCCAGCAGTGAAGTAGGCGCTCCGTATGGCTACACCTTC.

The chain recombines TRBV14 with TRBJ2-2; TRBD2 aligns across 9 bases. V lost 1 base to trimming and J lost 0 bases; unmatched junction nucleotides: 6. There are 18 residues in the CDR3. CDR1 is SGHDN and CDR2 is FVKESK in the germline V gene. CDR3 in DNA: TGTGCCAGCAGCCAAGGTTGGCTAGCGGGGCCGAACACCGGGGAGCTGTTTTTT. Encoded protein: CASSQGWLAGPNTGELFF.

The chain couples TRBV19 to TRBJ2-7, with 7 bases identical to TRBD1. The CDR3 has 13 amino acids. V shed 9 bases, J shed 1 base, and the junction held 6 bases outside the gene matches. CDR1 and CDR2 from the germline V gene are LNHDA and SQIVND (reference sequence). CDR3 sequence reads: CASSKDRSYEQYF. The CDR3 nucleotides read TGTGCCAGCTCTAAGGACAGGTCCTACGAGCAGTACTTC.

The chain carries TRBV19 and TRBJ2-7, with D perhaps matching TRBD1 (6 bases). In germline, CDR1 is LNHDA, CDR2 SQIVND (reference sequence). The CDR3 is 13 amino acids. V lost 4 bases to trimming and J lost 5 bases, with 12 bases between them. CDR3 in amino acids: CASSTGEIHEQYF. CDR3 in DNA: TGTGCCAGTAGTACAGGGGAGATTCACGAGCAGTACTTC.